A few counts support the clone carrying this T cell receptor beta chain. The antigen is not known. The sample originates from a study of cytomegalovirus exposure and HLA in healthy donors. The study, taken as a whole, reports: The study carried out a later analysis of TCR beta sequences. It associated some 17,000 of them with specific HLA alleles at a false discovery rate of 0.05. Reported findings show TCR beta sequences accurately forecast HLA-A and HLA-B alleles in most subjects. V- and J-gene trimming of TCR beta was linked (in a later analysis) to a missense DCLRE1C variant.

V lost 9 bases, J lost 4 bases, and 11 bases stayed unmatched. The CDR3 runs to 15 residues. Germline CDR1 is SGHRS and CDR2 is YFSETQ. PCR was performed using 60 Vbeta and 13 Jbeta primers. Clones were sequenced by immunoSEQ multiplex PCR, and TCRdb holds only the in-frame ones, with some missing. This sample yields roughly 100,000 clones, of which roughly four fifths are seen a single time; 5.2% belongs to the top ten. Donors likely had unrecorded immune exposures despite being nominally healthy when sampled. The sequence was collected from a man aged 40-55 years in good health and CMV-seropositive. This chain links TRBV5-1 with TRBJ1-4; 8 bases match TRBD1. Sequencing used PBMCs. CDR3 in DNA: TGCGCCACCTCGCTTTTTGGACAGGGTAATGAAAAACTGTTTTTT. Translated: CATSLFGQGNEKLFF.